The subject of this entry is one T cell receptor (beta chain). Antigen specificity is unknown. These data come from a study of post-analysis software for immune sequencing data. About the study: The disease courses covered relapsing-remitting, secondary progressive and progressive-relapsing multiple sclerosis.

Prepared TCR beta cDNA libraries contained unique molecular identifiers. Around 450,000 cDNA molecules were recovered from an input of about 0.9 to 11 million T cells. MiXCR was run by TCRdb on the PCR reads, yielding one entry per CDR3 protein. This table has about 770,000 distinct CDR3 sequences, around 46% appearing once. Study-level points and caveats: Compared with controls, patients had more of five or six TRBV segments, including TRBV5-6, TRBV5-1 and TRBV20-1. Pronounced co-clustering by F measure was evident among identically batched samples. Relative to controls, patients with multiple sclerosis showed significantly lower normalized Chao1 diversity.

Per germline, CDR1 SGDLS and CDR2 YYNGEE. V dropped 3 bases and J dropped 4 bases, with 14 bases sitting between them. The CDR3 loop spans 16 amino acids. The TCR originated in a girl aged 5-17 years with multiple sclerosis. Sequenced sample: blood. The rearrangement joins TRBV9 to TRBJ2-6; D is perhaps TRBD1 (7 bases). CDR3 coding DNA: TGTGCCAGCAGCGACGACAGGGACTCAGGGGCCAACGTCCTGACTTTC. Translated, it gives CASSDDRDSGANVLTF.